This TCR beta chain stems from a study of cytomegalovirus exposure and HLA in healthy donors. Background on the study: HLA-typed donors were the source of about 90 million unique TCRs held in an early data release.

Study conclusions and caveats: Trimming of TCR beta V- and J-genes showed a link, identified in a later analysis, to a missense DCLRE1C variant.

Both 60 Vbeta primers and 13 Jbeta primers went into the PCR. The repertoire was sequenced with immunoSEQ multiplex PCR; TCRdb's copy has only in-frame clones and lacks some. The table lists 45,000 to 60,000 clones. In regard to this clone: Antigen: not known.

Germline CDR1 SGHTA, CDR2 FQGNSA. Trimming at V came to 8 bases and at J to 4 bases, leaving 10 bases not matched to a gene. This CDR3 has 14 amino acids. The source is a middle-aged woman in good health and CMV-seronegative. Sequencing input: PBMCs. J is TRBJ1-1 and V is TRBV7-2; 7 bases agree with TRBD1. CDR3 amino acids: CASRALTGVTEAFF. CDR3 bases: TGTGCCAGCCGCGCCCTAACAGGGGTCACTGAAGCTTTCTTT.